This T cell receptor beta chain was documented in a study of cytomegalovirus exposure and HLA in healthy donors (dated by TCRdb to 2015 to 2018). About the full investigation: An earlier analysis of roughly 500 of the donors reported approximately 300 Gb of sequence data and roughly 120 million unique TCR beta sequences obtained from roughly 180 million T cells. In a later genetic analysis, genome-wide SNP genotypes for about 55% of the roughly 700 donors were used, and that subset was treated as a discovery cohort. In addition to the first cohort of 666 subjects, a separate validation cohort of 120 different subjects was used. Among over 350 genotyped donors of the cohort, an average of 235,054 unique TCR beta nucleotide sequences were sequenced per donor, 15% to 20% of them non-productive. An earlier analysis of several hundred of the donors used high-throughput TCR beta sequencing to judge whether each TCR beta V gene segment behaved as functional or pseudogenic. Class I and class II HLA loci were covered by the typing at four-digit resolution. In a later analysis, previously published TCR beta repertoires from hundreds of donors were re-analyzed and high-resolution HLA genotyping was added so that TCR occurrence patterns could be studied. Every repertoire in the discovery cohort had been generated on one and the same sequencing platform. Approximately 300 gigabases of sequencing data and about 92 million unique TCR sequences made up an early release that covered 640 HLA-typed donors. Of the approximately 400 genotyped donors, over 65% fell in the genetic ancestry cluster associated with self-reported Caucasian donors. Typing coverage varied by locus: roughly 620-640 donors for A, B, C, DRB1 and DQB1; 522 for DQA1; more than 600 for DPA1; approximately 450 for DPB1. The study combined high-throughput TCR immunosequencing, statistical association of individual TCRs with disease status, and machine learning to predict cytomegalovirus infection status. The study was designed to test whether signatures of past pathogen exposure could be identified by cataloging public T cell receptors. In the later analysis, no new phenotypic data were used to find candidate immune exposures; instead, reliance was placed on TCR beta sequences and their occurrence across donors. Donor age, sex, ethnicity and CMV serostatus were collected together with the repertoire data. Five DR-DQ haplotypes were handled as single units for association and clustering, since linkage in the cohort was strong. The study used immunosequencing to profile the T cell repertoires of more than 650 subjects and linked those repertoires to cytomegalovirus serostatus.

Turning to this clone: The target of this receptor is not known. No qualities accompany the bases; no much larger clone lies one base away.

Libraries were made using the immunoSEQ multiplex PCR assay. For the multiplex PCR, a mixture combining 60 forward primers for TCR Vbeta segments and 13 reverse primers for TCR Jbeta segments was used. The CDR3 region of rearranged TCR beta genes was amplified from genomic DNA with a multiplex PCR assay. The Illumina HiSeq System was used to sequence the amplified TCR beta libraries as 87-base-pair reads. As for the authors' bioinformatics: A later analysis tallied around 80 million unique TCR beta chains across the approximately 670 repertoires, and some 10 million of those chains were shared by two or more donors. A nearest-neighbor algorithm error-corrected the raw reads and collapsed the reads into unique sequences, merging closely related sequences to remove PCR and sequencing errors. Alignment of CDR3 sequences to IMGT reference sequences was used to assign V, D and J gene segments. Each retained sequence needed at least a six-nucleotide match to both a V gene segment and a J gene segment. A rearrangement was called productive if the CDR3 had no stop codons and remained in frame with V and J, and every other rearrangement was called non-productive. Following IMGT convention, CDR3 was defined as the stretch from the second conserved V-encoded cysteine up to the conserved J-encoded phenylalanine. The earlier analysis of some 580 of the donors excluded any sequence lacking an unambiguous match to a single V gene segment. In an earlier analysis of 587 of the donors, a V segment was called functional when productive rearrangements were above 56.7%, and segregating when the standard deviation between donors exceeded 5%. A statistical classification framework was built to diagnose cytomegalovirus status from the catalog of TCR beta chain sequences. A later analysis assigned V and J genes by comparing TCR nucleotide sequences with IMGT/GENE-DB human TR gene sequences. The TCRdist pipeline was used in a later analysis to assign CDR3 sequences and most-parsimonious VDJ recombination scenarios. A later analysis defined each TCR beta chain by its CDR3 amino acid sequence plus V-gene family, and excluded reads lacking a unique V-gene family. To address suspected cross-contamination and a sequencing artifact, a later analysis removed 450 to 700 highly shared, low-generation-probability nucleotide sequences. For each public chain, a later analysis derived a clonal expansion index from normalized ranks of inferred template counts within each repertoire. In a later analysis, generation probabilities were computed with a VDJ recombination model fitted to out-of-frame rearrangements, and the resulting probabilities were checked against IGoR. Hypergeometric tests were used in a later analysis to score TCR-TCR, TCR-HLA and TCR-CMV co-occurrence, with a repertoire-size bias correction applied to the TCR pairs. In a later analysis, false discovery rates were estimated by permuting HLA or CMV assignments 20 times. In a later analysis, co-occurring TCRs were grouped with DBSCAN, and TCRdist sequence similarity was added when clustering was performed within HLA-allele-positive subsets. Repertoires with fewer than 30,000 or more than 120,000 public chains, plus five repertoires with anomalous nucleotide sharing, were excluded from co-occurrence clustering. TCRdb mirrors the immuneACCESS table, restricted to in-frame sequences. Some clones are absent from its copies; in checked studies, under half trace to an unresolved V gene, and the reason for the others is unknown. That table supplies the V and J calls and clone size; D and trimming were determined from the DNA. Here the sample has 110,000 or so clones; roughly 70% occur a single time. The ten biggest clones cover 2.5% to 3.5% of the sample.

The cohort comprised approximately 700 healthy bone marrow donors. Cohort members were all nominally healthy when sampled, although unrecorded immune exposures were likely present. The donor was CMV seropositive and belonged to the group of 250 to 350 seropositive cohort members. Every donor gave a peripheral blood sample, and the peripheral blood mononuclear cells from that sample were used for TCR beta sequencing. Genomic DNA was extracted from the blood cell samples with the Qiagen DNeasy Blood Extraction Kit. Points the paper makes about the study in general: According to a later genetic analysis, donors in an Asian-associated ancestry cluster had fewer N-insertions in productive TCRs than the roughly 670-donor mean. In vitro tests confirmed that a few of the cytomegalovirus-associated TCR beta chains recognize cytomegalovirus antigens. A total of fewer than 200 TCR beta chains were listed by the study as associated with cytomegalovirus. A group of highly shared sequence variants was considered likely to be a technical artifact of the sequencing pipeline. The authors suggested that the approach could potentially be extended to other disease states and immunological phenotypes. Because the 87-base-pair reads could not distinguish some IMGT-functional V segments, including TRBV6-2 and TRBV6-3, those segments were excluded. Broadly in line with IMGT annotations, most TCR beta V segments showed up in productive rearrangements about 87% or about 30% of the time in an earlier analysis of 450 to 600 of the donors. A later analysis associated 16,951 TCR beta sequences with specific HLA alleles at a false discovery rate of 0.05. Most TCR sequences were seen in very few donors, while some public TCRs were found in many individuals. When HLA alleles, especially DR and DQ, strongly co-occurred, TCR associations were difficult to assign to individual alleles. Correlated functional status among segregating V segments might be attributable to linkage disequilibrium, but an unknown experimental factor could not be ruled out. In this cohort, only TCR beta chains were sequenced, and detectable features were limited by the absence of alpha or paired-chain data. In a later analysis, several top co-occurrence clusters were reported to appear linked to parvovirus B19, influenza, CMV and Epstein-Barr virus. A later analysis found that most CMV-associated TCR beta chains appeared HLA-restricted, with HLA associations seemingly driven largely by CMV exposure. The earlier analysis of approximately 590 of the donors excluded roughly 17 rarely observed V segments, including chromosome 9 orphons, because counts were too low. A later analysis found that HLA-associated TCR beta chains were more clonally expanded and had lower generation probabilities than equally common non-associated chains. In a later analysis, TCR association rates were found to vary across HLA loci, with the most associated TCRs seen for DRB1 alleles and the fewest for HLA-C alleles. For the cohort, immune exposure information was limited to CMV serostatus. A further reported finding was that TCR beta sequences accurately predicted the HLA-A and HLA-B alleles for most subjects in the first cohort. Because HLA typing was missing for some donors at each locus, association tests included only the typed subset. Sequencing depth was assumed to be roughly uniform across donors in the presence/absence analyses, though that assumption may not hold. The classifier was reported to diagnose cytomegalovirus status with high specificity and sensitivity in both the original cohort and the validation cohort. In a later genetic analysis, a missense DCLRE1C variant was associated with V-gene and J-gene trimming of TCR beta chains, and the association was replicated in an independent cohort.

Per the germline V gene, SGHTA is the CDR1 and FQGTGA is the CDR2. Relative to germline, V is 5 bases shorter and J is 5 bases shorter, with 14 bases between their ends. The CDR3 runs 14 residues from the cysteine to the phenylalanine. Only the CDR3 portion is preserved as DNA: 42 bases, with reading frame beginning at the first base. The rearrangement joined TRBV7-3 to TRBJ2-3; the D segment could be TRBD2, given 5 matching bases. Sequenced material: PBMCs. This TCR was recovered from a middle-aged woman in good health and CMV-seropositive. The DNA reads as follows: TGTGCCAGCAGCCTTGGGGATCGGGGAGATACGCAGTATTTT. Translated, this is CASSLGDRGDTQYF. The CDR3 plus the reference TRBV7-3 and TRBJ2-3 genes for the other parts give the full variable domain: GAGVSQTPSNKVTEKGKYVELRCDPISGHTALYWYRQSLGQGPEFLIYFQGTGAADDSGLPNDRFFAVRPEGSVSTLKIQRTERGDSAVYLCASSLGDRGDTQYFGPGTRLTVL.